This T cell receptor beta chain is from a study of regulatory T cells in long-lasting Graves disease. CDR3 regions were amplified by Arm-PCR using iRepertoire HTBI primers to build TCR beta libraries. MiXCR was run by TCRdb on the multiplex PCR reads, yielding one entry per CDR3 protein. Among 360,000 or so distinct CDR3 sequences listed, 16% were seen once. Documented time point: newly diagnosed GD, antithyroid drugs for less than 3 months. PBMC RNA was the source of the TCR library. The ends were cut back, 2 bases at V and 1 base at J, with 16 bases in the middle. This CDR3 region has 17 residues. Germline lookup yields CDR1 SGDLS and CDR2 YYNGEE. This same sample was also part of a study on T cells in Graves' hyperthyroidism and ophthalmopathy.

The chain carries TRBV9 and TRBJ2-1; tentatively, D is TRBD2 (7 bases). Sequenced here: peripheral blood mononuclear cells (PBMCs), sampled at new diagnosis, from a patient treated with antithyroid drugs. This TCR derives from a man aged 40-49 years with Graves disease. The CDR3 region has the DNA TGTGCCAGCAGCGTGGGGGGGGGGGCGCGGTCCTACAATGAGCAGTTCTTC. Its protein is CASSVGGGARSYNEQFF.